What follows is one T cell receptor beta chain and its context. The antigen is not known. The data stem from a study of cytomegalovirus exposure and HLA in healthy donors. Study observations and caveats: Prior analysis indicated that the majority of TCR beta V segments exhibited productivity approximately 87% or approximately 30% of the time. Some public TCRs appeared in many individuals, while most sequences were rare. Listed as cytomegalovirus-associated were 164 TCR beta chains.

CDR3 length equals 17 residues. V gave up 0 bases and J gave up 2 bases; unmatched junction bases: 4. In germline, CDR1 is SGHNT, CDR2 YYREEE (reference sequence). PCR used 60 Vbeta primers and 13 Jbeta primers. Produced via immunoSEQ multiplex PCR; TCRdb's table is partial and in-frame only. Among roughly 100,000 clones, about 81% were seen once, and the ten largest hold 2.5% to 3%. Specimen: PBMCs. V and J are TRBV5-4 and TRBJ2-7; 14 bases agree with TRBD2. The TCR was taken from a male donor in good health and CMV-seropositive. Written as DNA, the CDR3 is TGTGCCAGCAGCTTGGCGGGGGGACTAGCGGGGGCCTACGAGCAGTACTTC. Protein sequence: CASSLAGGLAGAYEQYF. Full variable domain (rest looked up from reference TRBV5-4 and TRBJ2-7): ETGVTQSPTHLIKTRGQQVTLRCSSQSGHNTVSWYQQALGQGPQFIFQYYREEENGRGNFPPRFSGLQFPNYSSELNVNALELDDSALYLCASSLAGGLAGAYEQYFGPGTRLTVT.